This TCR beta chain comes out of a study of blood T cell repertoires in COVID-19 (dated by TCRdb to 2018 to 2020). Regarding the study in general: The collaborator samples originated in the United States, Italy and Spain and spanned the acute and convalescent phases of COVID-19. Subjects who had been exposed to COVID-19, were actively infected with it, or had recovered from it provided the deeply sampled blood TCRbeta repertoires that made up the dataset. The material from the prospective study consisted of cDNA or gDNA derived from T cells, B-cell-depleted T cells, or PBMCs. Samples came from the ongoing ImmuneRACE study (first 160 participants) plus 1,254 subjects from 6 global collaborators. Sample metadata almost always included a de-identified subject ID, COVID-19 status, age in years and sex. A freely available public database, intended as a resource for researchers studying the immune response to SARS-CoV-2, is where the repertoires were released. Where HLA class I and class II types were available, the types were taken from metadata supplied by the sample provider, not from assay-based typing.

Including cysteine and phenylalanine, the CDR3 has 14 amino acids. Here the CDR3 DNA is all that survives: 42 bases in frame from base 1. V loses 5 bases at its end and J loses 7 bases; junction bases beyond the gene matches: 4. CDR1 and CDR2, per the germline V gene (reference sequence), are SEHNR and FQNEAQ. TCRbeta CDR3 regions were amplified from genomic DNA by means of the immunoSEQ Assay, a bias-controlled multiplex PCR. Processing in the source paper ran as follows. The number of nucleated cells in each sample was estimated by amplification of reference gene primers within the assay. Sequence reads were collapsed and filtered to measure the absolute abundance of every unique TCRbeta CDR3 rearrangement. For each sample, productive Simpson clonality was calculated as the square root of Simpson's diversity index over productive rearrangements. TCRdb's version of the immuneACCESS table is confined to in-frame rearrangements and falls short of the full clone set. An unresolved V gene accounts for under half of the shortfall where checked; the remainder is of unknown origin. V and J calls and clone size follow that table, whereas D and trimming were derived from the DNA. Recorded for this sample are some 170,000 clones; roughly 88% of them occurred a single time. Jointly, the top ten make up 7% of the sample.

Points the paper makes about the study in general: Clinical and demographic metadata were provided uncurated, with the amount varying by source and participant.

In Seattle, one collaborating source enrolled patients while the infection was active and tracked those patients longitudinally over the course of disease. The collaborating institutions used their own protocols to collect whole blood in K2EDTA tubes. For TCRbeta analysis, collaborator samples were shipped as frozen whole blood, as isolated PBMCs, or as DNA extracted from either sample type. As regards this clone: Its antigen has not been determined. Base qualities are missing; no much larger clone stands one base away.

Material: peripheral blood. This sequence uses TRBV7-9 and TRBJ2-2, and TRBD1 matches 10 of the central bases. This receptor was obtained from a woman aged 40 to 50 with COVID-19, enrolled during active disease. The CDR3 reads as follows: CASSLRDRGGELFF. In nucleotides, the sequence is TGTGCCAGCAGCCTCCGGGACAGGGGCGGGGAGCTGTTTTTT.